This is a list of T cell receptor beta chains from one sample in a study of Ad26.COV2.S vaccination and SARS-CoV-2 variants. The protocol was immunoSEQ multiplex PCR, while the TCRdb copy is restricted to in-frame clones and leaves out a portion. The table records over 300,000 clones, approximately 83% of them present only once. This specimen consisted of peripheral blood, obtained in a trial of Ad26.COV2.S vaccine versus placebo. Receptors were obtained from a person between 18 and 65 years old who received the Ad26.COV2.S COVID-19 vaccine or a placebo. The conserved cysteine and the conserved F or W are not part of the CDR3 here. Some rows mark clone size as missing; the rest say once, few, many or name a class of expanded clone.

.,TRBJ1-5,TRBV5-8,ASTLHPGTRYQPQH
once,TRBJ1-1,TRBV4-1,ASSHPGTGYTEAF
.,TRBJ2-7,TRBV18,ASSPPTGLAYEQY
.,TRBJ2-7,TRBV6-1,ASSETGSEQY
.,TRBJ1-5,TRBV7-2,ASSLRQGDQPQH
.,TRBJ2-2,TRBV21-1,ASSPDRAGSGELF
.,TRBJ1-2,TRBV9,ASSVDDSRGYT
once,TRBJ2-3,TRBV6-5,ASSKQGAKTDTQY
once,TRBJ1-3,TRBV9,ASSVEPHSASGNTIY
few,TRBJ2-1,TRBV11-1,ASSPGRGAANEQF
.,TRBJ2-7,TRBV19,ASRGDSYSYEQY
.,TRBJ1-3,TRBV19,ASSTWDPRNTIY
.,TRBJ2-1,TRBV11-2,ASSLRPGRLDRDEQF
.,TRBJ1-1,TRBV12-5,RHPTGGNTEAF
.,TRBJ1-2,TRBV27,ASSFKPSNYGYT
.,TRBJ1-4,TRBV18,ASSPMGQPNEKLF
.,TRBJ1-2,TRBV7-9,ASSQDSGYT
.,TRBJ1-1,TRBV7-8,ASSLVRGAGEAF
.,TRBJ1-6,TRBV30,AWRPRTGKHSPLH
.,TRBJ2-3,TRBV12-3/TRBV12-4,ASSRIDTQY
.,TRBJ2-5,TRBV11-3,ASSTRQREAPETQY
.,TRBJ2-5,TRBV7-9,ASSSKTETQY
.,TRBJ2-7,TRBV18,ASSPPGDFYEQY
.,TRBJ2-1,TRBV9,ASSVDSSYNEQF
.,TRBJ2-1,TRBV7-2,ASSLRDSANEQF
.,TRBJ1-4,TRBV7-2,ASSGSFNEKLF
.,TRBJ1-1,TRBV6-6,ASRPGQTNTEAF
.,TRBJ2-1,TRBV30,AWSAHLEGEQF
.,TRBJ1-3,TRBV6-5,ASSYSPENTIY
once,TRBJ1-1,TRBV28,ASRLLNTEAF
.,TRBJ2-1,TRBV4-1,ASSRGIGGYEQF
.,TRBJ1-2,TRBV10-3,AINGGTGGYT
few,TRBJ1-1,TRBV20-1,SASGVAEAF
.,TRBJ1-2,TRBV5-1,ASSLGGYGYT
.,TRBJ2-3,TRBV11-2,ASSIGGGGTDTQY
.,TRBJ2-7,TRBV9,ASSVALMADEQY
.,TRBJ1-5,TRBV6-2/TRBV6-3,ASSPIIANQPQH
.,TRBJ1-2,TRBV19,ASSMGDYGYT
.,TRBJ1-2,TRBV7-2,ASSLVTVSYGYT
.,TRBJ2-2,TRBV6-2/TRBV6-3,ASSYSRLSTGELF
once,TRBJ2-5,TRBV5-1,ASSLVPGQGTQY
.,TRBJ1-1,TRBV28,ASVGGGWSTEAF
.,TRBJ1-2,TRBV7-9,ASSLESGYTYGYT
.,TRBJ1-1,TRBV19,ASSGQGNTEAF
.,TRBJ2-3,TRBV13,ASSLGSFLAGTDTQY
.,TRBJ2-2,TRBV5-1,ASRPLALTGELF
.,TRBJ1-1,TRBV5-1,ASSLGINTEAF
medium-sized,TRBJ1-4,TRBV15,ATSPRGENEKLF
.,TRBJ1-1,TRBV7-3,ASSLNGGSGTEAF
.,TRBJ2-7,TRBV7-9,ASSQLPYEQY